These 30 T cell receptor beta chains originate from one sample sequenced in a study of identifying expanded T cells in peripheral blood. Produced via immunoSEQ multiplex PCR; TCRdb's table is partial and in-frame only. The sample lists 70,000 to 100,000 clones, approximately 84% seen once, with roughly 5.5% in the top ten. The sequenced material came from blood. The receptors stem from a person aged 18 to 70 in good health.

The rearrangement links TRBV6-1 to TRBJ1-2, with D perhaps TRBD1 (5 bases). The CDR3 loop spans 14 amino acids. The ends were cut back, 4 bases at V and 8 bases at J, with 17 bases in the middle. Germline CDR1 and CDR2: MNHNS and SASEGT. The CDR3 reads CASSVETAVGGYTF. CDR3 nucleotide sequence: TGTGCCAGCAGTGTTGAGACAGCCGTAGGGGGCTACACCTTC.

In its sample, this clone was seen once. The chain uses TRBV7-7 and TRBJ2-5, with D perhaps TRBD1 or TRBD2 (6 bases each). Germline V gene data show CDR1 as SSHAT and CDR2 as FNYEAQ (reference sequence). CDR3 length: 16 amino acids. V was clipped by 5 bases and J by 2 bases, with 18 bases between them. This CDR3 reads CASSRGSGTQQETQYF. CDR3 nucleotide sequence: TGTGCCAGCAGCCGGGGGTCCGGGACACAACAAGAGACCCAGTACTTC.

V gene TRBV2 combines with J gene TRBJ1-5; 7 bases line up with TRBD1. The CDR3 is 14 amino acids. The germline CDR1 and CDR2 sequences are SNHLY and FYNNEI. V shed 8 bases and J 4 bases; nucleotides not matched to a gene: 8. The CDR3 spells CASGRGRENQPQHF. CDR3 nucleotide sequence: TGTGCCAGCGGCAGGGGGAGGGAGAATCAGCCCCAGCATTTT.

This clone was observed a single time. CDR3 amino acids: CASSPPRPEETQYF. The CDR3 DNA follows: TGTGCCAGCTCACCACCGCGGCCAGAAGAGACCCAGTACTTC. The chain couples TRBV18 to TRBJ2-5; D not resolved. V lost 0 bases, J lost 3 bases, and 8 bases lay in between. Germline CDR1 is KGHSH and CDR2 is LQKENI. The CDR3 is 14 residues long.

This chain uses TRBV18 with TRBJ1-1; D call uncertain. Per germline, CDR1 KGHSH and CDR2 LQKENI. The CDR3 has 14 residues. Deletions cut 6 bases from V and 1 base from J, with 12 bases between. The CDR3 DNA reads TGTGCCAGCTCGTCAACTGGAGAGAACACTGAAGCTTTCTTT. Translating gives CASSSTGENTEAFF.

The chain links TRBV2 to TRBJ2-5; D not certain. Trimming left V 3 bases short and J 4 bases short, with 3 bases between. The germline V gene encodes CDR1 SNHLY and CDR2 FYNNEI. This CDR3 is 11 amino acids long. The CDR3 is CASSDLETQYF. The CDR3 nucleotides are TGTGCCAGCAGTGATTTAGAGACCCAGTACTTC.

V and J are TRBV9 and TRBJ2-3; a possible D gene is TRBD2 (7 bases). There are 15 residues in the CDR3. V lost 1 base and J lost 2, with 11 bases in between. Per the germline V gene, CDR1 is SGDLS and CDR2 is YYNGEE. The DNA for the CDR3 is TGTGCCAGCAGCGTAAAGGGGGACTACACAGATACGCAGTATTTT. Its translation is CASSVKGDYTDTQYF.

The chain recombines TRBV5-8 with TRBJ2-3, with 8 bases identical to TRBD1. The J segment lost 3 bases and the V segment lost 2 bases, leaving 11 bases of the junction unmatched. This CDR3 spans 17 amino acids. The germline CDR1 and CDR2 sequences are SGHTS and YDEGEE. The CDR3 sequence is CASSLVLMRDRTDTQYF. The CDR3 nucleotides read TGTGCCAGCAGCTTAGTTCTTATGAGGGACAGGACAGATACGCAGTATTTT.

The V call is TRBV5-1, the J call TRBJ2-3; a weak D match, TRBD1 (6 bases). V was clipped by 4 bases and J by 0 bases, with 12 bases between them. The CDR3 contains 15 residues. Germline V gene sequence: CDR1 SGHRS, CDR2 YFSETQ. CDR3 region: CASSVGTISTDTQYF. CDR3 coding DNA: TGCGCCAGCAGCGTCGGGACAATCAGCACAGATACGCAGTATTTT.

Here the CDR3 reads CASRSNTEAFF. The DNA for the CDR3 is TGCGCCAGCAGGTCAAACACTGAAGCTTTCTTT. The V and J genes are TRBV5-1 and TRBJ1-1; D unresolved. Germline V gene data show CDR1 as SGHRS and CDR2 as YFSETQ. The V end lost 5 bases, the J end lost 2 bases, and 4 bases lay between the germline ends. The CDR3 length is 11 residues.

This chain joins TRBV7-2 and TRBJ2-5; tentative D call: TRBD2 (7 bases). Germline V gene lookup returns CDR1 SGHTA and CDR2 FQGNSA. CDR3 length equals 15 residues. The V end lost 0 bases, the J end lost 4 bases, and 12 bases lay between the germline ends. CDR3 region: CASSLAGGHLETQYF. Written as DNA, the CDR3 is TGTGCCAGCAGCTTAGCGGGGGGGCATCTAGAGACCCAGTACTTC. Supplemented by reference TRBV7-2 and TRBJ2-5, the full variable domain reads GAGVSQSPSNKVTEKGKDVELRCDPISGHTALYWYRQSLGQGLEFLIYFQGNSAPDKSGLPSDRFSAERTGGSVSTLTIQRTQQEDSAVYLCASSLAGGHLETQYFGPGTRLLVL.

This clone was recorded only once. V usage is TRBV15 and J usage is TRBJ2-7; D is possibly TRBD1 or TRBD2 (5 bases each). The ends were cut back, 3 bases at V and 2 bases at J, with 14 bases in the middle. This CDR3 has 15 amino acids. CDR1 is LNHNV, CDR2 YYDKDF, per germline (reference sequence). The CDR3 DNA reads TGTGCCACCAGCAGTCTAAGGGGACGCACCTACGAGCAGTACTTC. Translation gives CATSSLRGRTYEQYF.

The chain couples TRBV11-3 to TRBJ1-2; D is unresolved. Germline CDR1 is SGHNT and CDR2 is YENEEA. Trimming took off 3 bases at V and 0 bases at J, with 8 bases between the two ends. The CDR3 contains 14 residues. The CDR3 DNA follows: TGTGCCAGCAGCTTGCGTGGGTCTAACTATGGCTACACCTTC. It is translated as CASSLRGSNYGYTF.

This chain connects TRBV7-7 to TRBJ2-7; TRBD1 is a possible D gene (6 bases). Looked up from germline, CDR1 is SSHAT and CDR2 is FNYEAQ (reference sequence). V was pared by 1 base and J by 3 bases, with 13 bases between. The length of the CDR3 is 15 residues. The DNA of the CDR3 is TGTGCCAGCAGCTTAGGAGTGGGGGACAACTACGAGCAGTACTTC. Translating it yields CASSLGVGDNYEQYF.

The chain employs TRBV5-1 and TRBJ2-1; D ambiguous. The CDR3 length is 15 residues. CDR1 is SGHRS and CDR2 is YFSETQ in the germline V gene. V lost 0 bases and J lost 9, with 16 bases in between. The CDR3 sequence: CASSLAGQGPFEQFF. CDR3 sequence (DNA): TGCGCCAGCAGCTTGGCCGGGCAAGGGCCTTTTGAGCAGTTCTTC.

The chain uses TRBV6-4 and TRBJ1-1; 7 bases line up with TRBD1. This CDR3 contains 14 residues. V shed 2 bases and J 1 base; nucleotides not matched to a gene: 1. Per germline, CDR1 MRHNA and CDR2 SNTAGT. The CDR3: CASSDGTENTEAFF. CDR3 nucleotide sequence: TGTGCCAGCAGTGACGGGACAGAGAACACTGAAGCTTTCTTT.

The CDR3 nucleotides read TGTGCCTGGAATGAGAACACCGGGGAGCTGTTTTTT. It is translated as CAWNENTGELFF. V is TRBV30 and J is TRBJ2-2; no clear D gene. Germline lookup yields CDR1 GTSNPN and CDR2 SVGIG (reference sequence). This CDR3 spans 12 amino acids. V was pared by 4 bases and J by 1 base, with 4 bases between. The full variable domain, in which reference TRBV30 and TRBJ2-2 provide the parts outside the CDR3, is SQTIHQWPATLVQPVGSPLSLECTVEGTSNPNLYWYRQAAGRGLQLLFYSVGIGQISSEVPQNLSASRPQDRQFILSSKKLLLSDSGFYLCAWNENTGELFFGEGSRLTVL.

V is TRBV6-5 and J is TRBJ2-1; TRBD2 matches at 8 bases. Germline V CDR1 and CDR2: MNHEY, SVGAGI. There are 16 residues in the CDR3. J gave up 8 bases and V 1 base, and 10 bases lay outside the gene matches. The CDR3 coding sequence is TGTGCCAGCAGTTACTTAGCGGGACTAGACGTCGATGAGCAGTTCTTC. Translating it yields CASSYLAGLDVDEQFF.

This chain uses TRBV27 with TRBJ2-3; D might be TRBD2 (6 bases). From germline, CDR1 is MNHEY and CDR2 SMNVEV (reference sequence). The CDR3 runs 14 residues. Trimming stripped 2 bases from V and 14 bases from J, with 20 bases between. CDR3 in DNA: TGTGCCAGCAGTTTAATCGACGCCAGTGGAGGGGCGTATTTT. This translates into CASSLIDASGGAYF.

The chain uses TRBV4-1 and TRBJ2-1; 7 bases agree with TRBD2. The J segment lost 12 bases and the V segment lost 0 bases, leaving 14 bases of the junction unmatched. This CDR3 contains 16 residues. Germline V gene data show CDR1 as MGHRA and CDR2 as YSYEKL. In DNA, the CDR3 is TGCGCCAGCAGCCAAGAGGGGCGGGGGAGGATGGTAGGGCAGTTCTTC. Protein product: CASSQEGRGRMVGQFF.

The chain is built from TRBV15 and TRBJ1-5; D not certain. V shed 0 bases and J shed 5 bases, with 11 bases lying between them. CDR3 length equals 15 residues. Germline V gene data show CDR1 as LNHNV and CDR2 as YYDKDF (reference sequence). CDR3 region: CATSRDFGVYQPQHF. The DNA of the CDR3 is TGTGCCACCAGCAGAGATTTTGGGGTTTATCAGCCCCAGCATTTT.

This clone was counted between two and nine times. The gene calls are TRBV19 and TRBJ1-1; tentatively, D is TRBD1 (5 bases). V lost 3 bases and J lost 10, with 15 bases in between. Germline assignment: CDR1 LNHDA and CDR2 SQIVND (reference sequence). CDR3 length equals 13 residues. The CDR3 nucleotides read TGTGCCAGTAGTATGCCCACGCCTGGGGGAGCTTTCTTT. Its protein is CASSMPTPGGAFF.

This clone is medium-sized within its sample. This chain uses TRBV18 with TRBJ2-7, with D tentatively TRBD1 or TRBD2 (5 bases each). Germline CDR1 KGHSH, CDR2 LQKENI. This CDR3 region has 12 residues. V lost 8 bases to trimming and J lost 2 bases, with 10 bases between them. The CDR3 is CASGDATYEQYF. CDR3 nucleotides: TGTGCCAGCGGGGACGCTACCTACGAGCAGTACTTC.

The chain couples TRBV20-1 to TRBJ2-3, with D unresolved. Trimming stripped 6 bases from V and 6 bases from J, with 10 bases between. The CDR3 runs 11 residues. CDR1 and CDR2 from the germline V gene are DFQATT and SNEGSKA (reference sequence). CDR3 bases: TGCAGTGCCCCCCTCCTTGATACGCAGTATTTT. It codes for CSAPLLDTQYF.

This chain links TRBV9 with TRBJ1-3; D not certain. V lost 0 bases and J lost 4, with 11 bases in between. CDR1 is SGDLS and CDR2 is YYNGEE in the germline V gene. CDR3 length: 15 residues. For the CDR3, the DNA is TGTGCCAGCAGCGTAGCACTCGAAACCGGAAACACCATATATTTT. This encodes CASSVALETGNTIYF.

The chain employs TRBV7-2 and TRBJ2-3; 8 bases map to TRBD2. The ends lost 2 bases at V and 1 base at J; junction bases unmatched: 2. This CDR3 contains 15 residues. The germline CDR1 and CDR2 sequences are SGHTA and FQGNSA. Written as DNA, the CDR3 is TGTGCCAGCAGCTTACAAGCGGGAGGCACAGATACGCAGTATTTT. It encodes CASSLQAGGTDTQYF. The whole variable domain, remainder taken from reference TRBV7-2 and TRBJ2-3, is GAGVSQSPSNKVTEKGKDVELRCDPISGHTALYWYRQSLGQGLEFLIYFQGNSAPDKSGLPSDRFSAERTGGSVSTLTIQRTQQEDSAVYLCASSLQAGGTDTQYFGPGTRLTVL.

This chain links TRBV5-4 with TRBJ2-1; 8 bases are shared with TRBD1. The germline V gene has CDR1 SGHNT and CDR2 YYREEE (reference sequence). V lost 2 bases and J lost 4; bases outside the gene matches: 2. CDR3 length: 14 residues. This CDR3 reads CASSFGQGYNEQFF. CDR3 coding DNA: TGTGCCAGCAGCTTCGGACAGGGTTACAATGAGCAGTTCTTC.

The rearrangement links TRBV9 to TRBJ2-7, with a weak D call TRBD2 (6 bases). Trimming stripped 0 bases from V and 5 bases from J, with 18 bases between. Germline V gene data show CDR1 as SGDLS and CDR2 as YYNGEE. The CDR3 spans 16 residues. CDR3 loop: CASSVGGGHSGDEQYF. The CDR3 DNA reads TGTGCCAGCAGCGTAGGGGGAGGCCATAGCGGTGACGAGCAGTACTTC.

The chain uses TRBV5-1 and TRBJ2-7; D remains ambiguous. There are 12 residues in the CDR3. CDR1 SGHRS and CDR2 YFSETQ come from the germline V gene. V lost 2 bases and J lost 6, with 9 bases in between. The CDR3: CASSFDTGEQYF. As DNA, the CDR3 is TGCGCCAGCAGCTTCGACACGGGCGAGCAGTACTTC. The whole variable domain, remainder taken from reference TRBV5-1 and TRBJ2-7, is KAGVTQTPRYLIKTRGQQVTLSCSPISGHRSVSWYQQTPGQGLQFLFEYFSETQRNKGNFPGRFSGRQFSNSRSEMNVSTLELGDSALYLCASSFDTGEQYFGPGTRLTVT.

J is TRBJ1-4 and V is TRBV25-1; D unresolved. Germline V gene sequence: CDR1 MGHDK, CDR2 SYGVNS. The CDR3 extends over 17 amino acids. With 5 bases removed from V and 0 bases from J, the gap between germline ends came to 16 bases. CDR3 coding DNA: TGTGCCAGCAGTCAAGGACGGATGATTGCAACTAATGAAAAACTGTTTTTT. The encoded protein is CASSQGRMIATNEKLFF.